This is a list of T cell receptor beta chains from one sample in a study of beta chain features in type 1 diabetes. Sequenced by immunoSEQ multiplex PCR; TCRdb stores in-frame clones only, minus some. The table has under 550,000 clones, 9.5% to 12% seen once. Source material: naive CD4+ T cells from blood. The origin of the receptors is a woman between 18 and 29 years old in good health. Each CDR3 is given with its conserved first and last residue. A D gene is named only where the DNA matches it firmly. The listing skips clone size in some rows; elsewhere it reads once, few, many or a size class.

j_call	d_call	v_call	clone_size	cdr3_aa	cdr3_nt
TRBJ2-5	-	TRBV2	few	CASSDWAQETQYF	TGTGCCAGCAGTGACTGGGCCCAAGAGACCCAGTACTTC
TRBJ1-1	-	TRBV29-1	many	CSVERDAILNTEAFF	TGCAGCGTTGAGAGGGACGCCATCTTGAACACTGAAGCTTTCTTT
TRBJ1-3	-	TRBV7-2	-	CASSSKVLSGNTIYF	TGTGCCAGCAGCTCTAAAGTCCTCTCTGGAAACACCATATATTTT
TRBJ2-5	TRBD1	TRBV7-9	-	CASSKGTAQETQYF	TGTGCCAGCAGCAAGGGGACAGCCCAAGAGACCCAGTACTTC
TRBJ2-7	TRBD1	TRBV30	few	CAWERQGEPYEQYF	TGTGCCTGGGAACGACAGGGGGAACCCTACGAGCAGTACTTC
TRBJ2-1	TRBD1	TRBV9	few	CASTLTGGSYNEQFF	TGTGCCAGCACCCTTACAGGGGGCTCCTACAATGAGCAGTTCTTC
TRBJ2-3	-	TRBV7-8	few	CASSLAWVGAGTDTQYF	TGTGCCAGCAGCTTAGCGTGGGTAGGGGCAGGGACAGATACGCAGTATTTT
TRBJ1-2	TRBD1	TRBV30	many	CAWSWTGNYGYTF	TGTGCCTGGAGCTGGACAGGGAACTATGGCTACACCTTC
TRBJ2-1	TRBD1	TRBV4-1	few	CASSLGNRGRWNEQFF	TGCGCCAGCAGCCTGGGGAACAGGGGTCGGTGGAATGAGCAGTTCTTC
TRBJ2-1	TRBD2	TRBV5-1	few	CASSLASGAGVNEQFF	TGCGCCAGCAGCTTGGCCTCGGGAGCGGGAGTCAATGAGCAGTTCTTC
TRBJ2-3	-	TRBV7-9	-	CASSLFGRGNTDTQYF	TGTGCCAGCAGCTTATTTGGCCGGGGGAACACAGATACGCAGTATTTT
TRBJ1-2	-	TRBV10-3	-	CAITDRKFGGYTF	TGTGCCATCACCGACAGGAAGTTCGGTGGCTACACCTTC
TRBJ2-1	-	TRBV4-1	-	CASSHVIGGIVYNEQFF	TGCGCCAGCAGCCACGTGATTGGGGGCATAGTTTACAATGAGCAGTTCTTC
TRBJ2-1	-	TRBV28	-	CASSSTVNEQFF	TGTGCCAGCAGTTCTACAGTTAATGAGCAGTTCTTC
TRBJ2-2	-	TRBV2	few	CASRTTTNTGELFF	TGTGCCAGCAGGACGACCACGAACACCGGGGAGCTGTTTTTT
TRBJ2-1	-	TRBV5-1	-	CASSLQSYNEQFF	TGCGCCAGCAGCTTGCAGTCCTACAATGAGCAGTTCTTC
TRBJ2-1	-	TRBV19	-	CASSKGHLNSEQFF	TGTGCCAGTAGTAAGGGACATCTAAACAGTGAGCAGTTCTTC
TRBJ1-2	-	TRBV6-5	-	CASSWEGNYGYTF	TGTGCCAGCAGTTGGGAGGGAAACTATGGCTACACCTTC
TRBJ1-2	-	TRBV5-1	few	CASSPDPTGYGYTF	TGCGCCAGCAGCCCGGACCCGACCGGCTATGGCTACACCTTC
TRBJ1-6	-	TRBV25-1	few	CASSRENSPLHF	TGTGCCAGCAGTAGGGAAAATTCACCCCTCCACTTT
TRBJ2-3	-	TRBV11-3	few	CASSFTFTDTQYF	TGTGCCAGCAGCTTTACATTCACAGATACGCAGTATTTT
TRBJ2-5	TRBD1	TRBV30	-	CAGRKWDRVGETQYF	TGTGCCGGTCGGAAGTGGGACAGGGTTGGAGAGACCCAGTACTTC
TRBJ1-1	-	TRBV29-1	-	CSGEVGVTEAFF	TGCAGCGGGGAGGTGGGGGTGACTGAAGCTTTCTTT
TRBJ2-2	TRBD2	TRBV9	once	CASRREENANTGELFF	TGTGCCAGCCGGCGGGAGGAAAACGCGAACACCGGGGAGCTGTTTTTT
TRBJ2-5	-	TRBV27	-	CASSLAGAETQYF	TGTGCCAGCAGTTTAGCAGGGGCGGAGACCCAGTACTTC
TRBJ1-2	TRBD1	TRBV7-9	-	CASSLRDRGPYGYTF	TGTGCCAGCAGCTTAAGGGACAGGGGGCCCTATGGCTACACCTTC
TRBJ2-2	-	TRBV18	-	CASSPGLRDGTGELFF	TGTGCCAGCTCACCTGGTCTACGCGATGGCACCGGGGAGCTGTTTTTT
TRBJ1-1	-	TRBV7-9	few	CASSPRGRTEAFF	TGTGCCAGCAGCCCCCGGGGAAGGACTGAAGCTTTCTTT
TRBJ1-2	-	TRBV28	-	CASSFAGYGYTF	TGTGCCAGCAGTTTTGCGGGATATGGCTACACCTTC
TRBJ1-1	-	TRBV4-1	few	CASSRAEGSEAFF	TGCGCCAGCAGCCGGGCGGAGGGGTCCGAAGCTTTCTTT
TRBJ2-3	TRBD2	TRBV13	-	CASSLSSGSGTQYF	TGTGCCAGCAGCTTATCTAGCGGATCGGGTACGCAGTATTTT
TRBJ2-3	TRBD2	TRBV5-1	few	CASSLNLAGTTDTQYF	TGCGCCAGCAGCTTGAACCTAGCGGGAACCACAGATACGCAGTATTTT
TRBJ2-2	-	TRBV5-4	few	CASSPRRVTGELFF	TGTGCCAGCAGCCCCCGAAGGGTCACCGGGGAGCTGTTTTTT
TRBJ1-2	-	TRBV20-1	-	CSARDNYGYTF	TGCAGTGCTAGAGACAATTATGGCTACACCTTC
TRBJ1-1	-	TRBV2	-	CASSGDGSEAFF	TGTGCCAGCAGTGGGGACGGGTCAGAAGCTTTCTTT
TRBJ2-1	TRBD1	TRBV5-4	few	CASSSRQGVNEQFF	TGTGCCAGCAGCTCGCGACAGGGCGTCAATGAGCAGTTCTTC
TRBJ1-3	-	TRBV15	-	CATSRAILSGNTIYF	TGTGCCACCAGCAGAGCAATATTGTCTGGAAACACCATATATTTT
TRBJ2-6	-	TRBV7-2	few	CASSLETLVSGANVLTF	TGTGCCAGCAGCTTAGAGACCCTAGTATCTGGGGCCAACGTCCTGACTTTC